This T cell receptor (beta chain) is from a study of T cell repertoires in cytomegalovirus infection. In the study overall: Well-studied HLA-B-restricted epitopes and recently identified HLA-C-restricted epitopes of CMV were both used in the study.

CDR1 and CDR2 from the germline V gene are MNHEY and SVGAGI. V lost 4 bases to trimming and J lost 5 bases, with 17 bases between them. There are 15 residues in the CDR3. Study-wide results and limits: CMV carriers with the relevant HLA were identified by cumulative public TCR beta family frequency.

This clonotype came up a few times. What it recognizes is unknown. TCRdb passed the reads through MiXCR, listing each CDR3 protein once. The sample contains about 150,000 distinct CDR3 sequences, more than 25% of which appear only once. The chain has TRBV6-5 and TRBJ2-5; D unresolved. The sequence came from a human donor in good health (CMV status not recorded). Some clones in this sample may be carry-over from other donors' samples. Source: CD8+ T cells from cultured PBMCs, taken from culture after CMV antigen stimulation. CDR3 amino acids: CASSSLLGNGETQYF. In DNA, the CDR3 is TGTGCCAGCAGTTCCCTCCTGGGGAACGGGGAGACCCAGTACTTC.